This T cell receptor (beta chain) was recorded in a study of blood T cell repertoires in COVID-19. Looking at the study overall: Samples representing acute and convalescent COVID-19 were sourced from the United States, Italy and Spain. T cells, B-cell-depleted T cells, or PBMCs supplied cDNA or gDNA.

Per germline, CDR1 MDHEN and CDR2 SYDVKM. V lost 3 bases, J lost 3 bases, and 9 bases lay in between. This CDR3 has 13 amino acids. Original handling: Counts of nucleated cells, estimated from reference gene primer amplification, were obtained. Measured with immunoSEQ multiplex PCR; TCRdb has only the in-frame clones, and not every one. V and J calls plus clone size are reproduced from that table; the DNA served to infer D and trimming. The sample has 55,000 to 95,000 clones, roughly four fifths seen once. The chain has TRBV28 and TRBJ2-7, with D possibly matching TRBD1 (6 bases). The sequence was collected from a woman aged 70-85 years with acute or convalescent COVID-19. Sequences were obtained from peripheral blood. CDR3 loop: CASSLGRGYEQYF. CDR3 DNA: TGTGCCAGCAGTTTGGGCAGGGGCTACGAGCAGTACTTC.